These 13 T cell receptor beta chains share one sample of origin, sequenced in a study of cytotoxic CD8 clonotypes in ibrutinib-treated CLL. Method: immunoSEQ multiplex PCR; TCRdb's copy keeps in-frame clones and lacks some. The sample includes approximately 45,000 clones, roughly 76% of them seen just once. The material sequenced was PBMCs, taken after 12 months of ibrutinib treatment. These receptors were collected from a human donor with chronic lymphocytic leukemia.

The chain recombines TRBV5-1 with TRBJ1-6; possibly TRBD1 for D (5 bases). Germline lookup yields CDR1 SGHRS and CDR2 YFSETQ. The CDR3 loop spans 16 amino acids. The germline V and J ends were trimmed by 1 base and 9 bases, with 17 bases remaining between them. CDR3 in DNA: TGCGCCAGCAGCTTGATTCCGGGACCCGATATTTCACCCCTCCACTTT. Protein product: CASSLIPGPDISPLHF.

The chain joins TRBV6-1 to TRBJ1-4, with 12 bases fitting TRBD1. The CDR3 covers 15 residues. The V and J ends lost 8 bases and 6 bases, in that order; junction bases with no gene match: 7. Germline V gene data show CDR1 as MNHNS and CDR2 as SASEGT. DNA for the CDR3: TGTGCCAGCCTTCCGGGACAGGGGGCGGATGAAAAACTGTTTTTT. This gives the protein CASLPGQGADEKLFF.

This sequence joins TRBV6-5 and TRBJ2-1, with D possibly matching TRBD1 (6 bases). Germline lookup yields CDR1 MNHEY and CDR2 SVGAGI. V shed 7 bases and J shed 6 bases, with 13 bases lying between them. The CDR3 totals 13 residues. The CDR3 protein is CASKKGQSNEQFF. CDR3 DNA: TGTGCCAGCAAAAAGGGACAAAGCAATGAGCAGTTCTTC.

This clone has a single count. This chain links TRBV6-1 with TRBJ2-3, with 9 bases lining up with TRBD2. CDR1 MNHNS and CDR2 SASEGT come from the germline V gene. The V gene end was trimmed by 6 bases and the J gene end by 6 bases; junction bases not matched to a gene: 7. The CDR3 has 14 residues. Here the CDR3 reads CASSYERGVDTQYF. The DNA for the CDR3 is TGTGCCAGCAGCTATGAGCGGGGGGTGGATACGCAGTATTTT.

This clone was found a few times. V is TRBV5-6 and J is TRBJ1-6, with D possibly matching TRBD1 (6 bases). Germline CDR1 is SGHDT and CDR2 is YYEEEE. The CDR3 covers 12 residues. Between the trimmed V and J ends, which lost 6 bases and 14 bases, there was a span of 15 bases. The CDR3 here is CASIPGDRALHF. CDR3 coding DNA: TGTGCCAGCATACCAGGGGATAGGGCCCTCCACTTT.

DNA for the CDR3: TGTGCCAGCAGCTTACGGACAGGGCCTGGCTACACCTTC. This codes for CASSLRTGPGYTF. The chain carries TRBV7-2 and TRBJ1-2; 8 nucleotides align to TRBD1. Trimming took 2 bases from V and 7 from J; bases not matched to a gene: 3. Germline CDR1 SGHTA, CDR2 FQGNSA. This CDR3 contains 13 residues.

This clone was seen only a few times. The V call is TRBV27, the J call TRBJ1-5, with D possibly TRBD1 on 6 matching bases. This CDR3 is built from 14 residues. The V gene lost 2 bases and the J gene lost 6 bases, with 11 bases spanning the gap. From germline, CDR1 is MNHEY and CDR2 SMNVEV (reference sequence). The CDR3 spells CASSLGQGTQPQHF. The DNA of the CDR3 is TGTGCCAGCAGTTTAGGTCAGGGGACTCAGCCCCAGCATTTT.

The chain combines TRBV28 with TRBJ2-7; no reliable D call. V shed 2 bases and J shed 2 bases, with 7 bases lying between them. This CDR3 spans 13 amino acids. CDR1 is MDHEN and CDR2 is SYDVKM in the germline V gene. DNA for the CDR3: TGTGCCAGCAGTTTAACCCCAACCTACGAGCAGTACTTC. Its translation is CASSLTPTYEQYF.

The gene calls are TRBV28 and TRBJ2-7; D might be TRBD1 (5 bases). The CDR3 runs to 13 residues. Trimming left V 8 bases short and J 2 bases short, with 13 bases between. Germline CDR1 and CDR2: MDHEN and SYDVKM. CDR3 sequence: CASQVGVAYEQYF. DNA for the CDR3: TGTGCCAGCCAGGTAGGGGTGGCCTACGAGCAGTACTTC.

V is TRBV2 and J is TRBJ2-1; D is uncertain. This CDR3 region has 15 residues. Trimming removed 1 base from V and 4 bases from J, with 11 bases in between. Germline CDR1 reads SNHLY; CDR2 reads FYNNEI. This CDR3 is CASSEVGDLYNEQFF. The CDR3 DNA is TGTGCCAGCAGTGAAGTCGGTGATTTGTACAATGAGCAGTTCTTC.

The rearrangement joins TRBV4-1 to TRBJ2-1; 8 bases line up with TRBD2. The CDR3 covers 12 residues. Germline V gene lookup returns CDR1 MGHRA and CDR2 YSYEKL. J lost 5 bases, V lost 6 bases, and 0 bases had no gene match. CDR3 nucleotide sequence: TGCGCCAGCAGGACTAGCGACAATGAGCAGTTCTTC. Translated, it gives CASRTSDNEQFF.

This clone was observed a handful of times. The chain joins TRBV19 to TRBJ2-2; TRBD1 matches 9 bases. V was clipped by 6 bases and J by 4 bases; unmatched bases: 6. Germline CDR1 is LNHDA and CDR2 is SQIVND (reference sequence). This CDR3 region has 15 residues. This CDR3 is CASSRDRVSTGELFF. The CDR3 nucleotides read TGTGCCAGTAGCAGGGACAGGGTTTCCACCGGGGAGCTGTTTTTT.

The J gene is TRBJ2-7, the V gene TRBV6-1, with no clear D. The CDR3 is 14 residues long. V lost 2 bases and J 3 bases, leaving 11 bases between the germline ends. Germline values: CDR1 MNHNS, CDR2 SASEGT. The CDR3 DNA reads TGTGCCAGCAGTGAATTAGTCGGCGGCTACGAGCAGTACTTC. Translation: CASSELVGGYEQYF.